This T cell receptor beta chain came from a study of cytotoxic CD8 clonotypes in ibrutinib-treated CLL. Overall study: Samples showed on average around 250,000 productive templates and 80,000 to 100,000 productive rearrangements. General study results and limits: Having risen at ibrutinib response, clonality had fallen back toward baseline by progression. The public clonotypes identified were infrequent and showed contraction or stability on treatment.

A word on this clone: Antigen specificity is unknown.

Between the trimmed V and J ends, which lost 6 bases and 8 bases, there was a span of 7 bases. CDR1 and CDR2 (germline): MDHEN, SYDVKM. This CDR3 is built from 10 residues. Measured with immunoSEQ multiplex PCR; TCRdb has only the in-frame clones, and not every one. The top ten hold 5% to 5.5% of the sample, which has roughly 150,000 clones, about 80% seen once. This sequence originates from a human donor with chronic lymphocytic leukemia. The sequencing used PBMCs, collected after 24 months of ibrutinib treatment. V usage is TRBV28 and J usage is TRBJ1-2, with D uncertain. The CDR3 is CASSARGYTF. Written as DNA, the CDR3 is TGTGCCAGCAGCGCCAGGGGCTACACCTTC.